This T cell receptor (beta chain) was documented in a study of blood T cell repertoires in COVID-19. Study overall: Samples of COVID-19 (acute and convalescent) were obtained from the United States, Italy and Spain. From T cells, B-cell-depleted T cells, or PBMCs came the material, which was cDNA or gDNA.

The V end lost 0 bases, the J end lost 0 bases, and 14 bases lay between the germline ends. This CDR3 spans 17 amino acids. Per germline, CDR1 MGHRA and CDR2 YSYEKL. Per the original methods: Reference gene primer amplification in the assay estimated nucleated cell counts. TCRdb's copy holds only in-frame clones and misses some; the assay was immunoSEQ multiplex PCR. The V and J calls and the clone size are those of that table, but D and trimming were determined from the DNA. The sample yields 150,000 to 170,000 clones, around 79% seen once. The chain combines TRBV4-1 with TRBJ1-2; no definite D call. Sequencing was done on a sample of peripheral blood. The clonotype originates from a man aged 80 or over with acute or convalescent COVID-19. This chain's CDR3 is CASSQDDGSVSNYGYTF. Written as DNA, the CDR3 is TGCGCCAGCAGCCAAGATGACGGGTCGGTGTCTAACTATGGCTACACCTTC.